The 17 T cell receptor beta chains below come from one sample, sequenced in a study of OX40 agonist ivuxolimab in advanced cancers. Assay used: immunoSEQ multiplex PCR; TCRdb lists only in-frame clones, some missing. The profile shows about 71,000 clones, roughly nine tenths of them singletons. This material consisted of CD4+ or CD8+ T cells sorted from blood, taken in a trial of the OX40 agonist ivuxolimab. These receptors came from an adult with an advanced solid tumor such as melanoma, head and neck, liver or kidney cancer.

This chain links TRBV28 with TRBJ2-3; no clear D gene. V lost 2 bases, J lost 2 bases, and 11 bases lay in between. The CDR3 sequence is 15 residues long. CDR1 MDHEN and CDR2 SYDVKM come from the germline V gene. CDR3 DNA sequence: TGTGCCAGCAGTTTAGCCTCTTTAAACACAGATACGCAGTATTTT. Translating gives CASSLASLNTDTQYF.

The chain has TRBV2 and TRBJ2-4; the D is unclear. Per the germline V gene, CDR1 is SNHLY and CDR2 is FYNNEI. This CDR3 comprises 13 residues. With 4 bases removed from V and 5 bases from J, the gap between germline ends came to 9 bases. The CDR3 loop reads CASSGETQNIQYF. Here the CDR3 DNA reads TGTGCCAGCAGTGGAGAGACCCAAAACATTCAGTACTTC. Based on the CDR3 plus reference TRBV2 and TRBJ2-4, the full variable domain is EPEVTQTPSHQVTQMGQEVILRCVPISNHLYFYWYRQILGQKVEFLVSFYNNEISEKSEIFDDQFSVERPDGSNFTLKIRSTKLEDSAMYFCASSGETQNIQYFGAGTRLSVL.

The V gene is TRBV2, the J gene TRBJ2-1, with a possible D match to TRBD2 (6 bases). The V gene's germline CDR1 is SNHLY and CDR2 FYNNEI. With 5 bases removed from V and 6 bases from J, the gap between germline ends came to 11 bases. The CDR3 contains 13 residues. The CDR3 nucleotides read TGTGCCAGCAGTCGGGACTTTTCCAATGAGCAGTTCTTC. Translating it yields CASSRDFSNEQFF. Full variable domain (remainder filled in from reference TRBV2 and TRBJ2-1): EPEVTQTPSHQVTQMGQEVILRCVPISNHLYFYWYRQILGQKVEFLVSFYNNEISEKSEIFDDQFSVERPDGSNFTLKIRSTKLEDSAMYFCASSRDFSNEQFFGPGTRLTVL.

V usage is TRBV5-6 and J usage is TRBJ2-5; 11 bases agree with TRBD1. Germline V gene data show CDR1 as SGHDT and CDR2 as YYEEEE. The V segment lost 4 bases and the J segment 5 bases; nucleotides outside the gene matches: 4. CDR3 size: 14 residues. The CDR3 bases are TGTGCCAGCAGCGGACAGGGGGCCTCTGAGACCCAGTACTTC. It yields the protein CASSGQGASETQYF.

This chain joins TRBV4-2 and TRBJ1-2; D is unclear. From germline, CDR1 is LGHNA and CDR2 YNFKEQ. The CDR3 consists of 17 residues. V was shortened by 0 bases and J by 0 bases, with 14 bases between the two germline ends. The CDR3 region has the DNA TGTGCCAGCAGCCAAGAATCGGCGGTAAGATCTAACTATGGCTACACCTTC. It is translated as CASSQESAVRSNYGYTF.

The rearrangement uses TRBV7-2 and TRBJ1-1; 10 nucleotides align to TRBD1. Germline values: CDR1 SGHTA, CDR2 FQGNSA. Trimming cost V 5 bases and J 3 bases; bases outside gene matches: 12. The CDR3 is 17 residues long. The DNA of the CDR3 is TGTGCCAGCAGCCAGAGACAGGGGGCGGTACTGGACACTGAAGCTTTCTTT. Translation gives CASSQRQGAVLDTEAFF.

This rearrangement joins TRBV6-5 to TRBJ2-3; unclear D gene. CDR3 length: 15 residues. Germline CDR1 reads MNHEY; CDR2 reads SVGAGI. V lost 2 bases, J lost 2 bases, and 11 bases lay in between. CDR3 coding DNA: TGTGCCAGCAGTTACGCTTCCACGTACACAGATACGCAGTATTTT. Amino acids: CASSYASTYTDTQYF.

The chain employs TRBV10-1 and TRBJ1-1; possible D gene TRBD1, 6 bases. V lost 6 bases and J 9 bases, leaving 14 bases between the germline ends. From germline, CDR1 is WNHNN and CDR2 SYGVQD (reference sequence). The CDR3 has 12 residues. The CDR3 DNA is TGCGCCAGCAGCGAGAACCAGGGGAAAGCTTTCTTT. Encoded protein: CASSENQGKAFF.

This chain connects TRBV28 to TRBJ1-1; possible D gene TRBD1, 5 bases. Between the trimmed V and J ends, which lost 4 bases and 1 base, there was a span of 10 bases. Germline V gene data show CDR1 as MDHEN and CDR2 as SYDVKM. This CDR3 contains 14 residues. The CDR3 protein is CASSSRTPNTEAFF. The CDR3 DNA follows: TGTGCCAGCAGTTCCAGGACACCGAACACTGAAGCTTTCTTT.

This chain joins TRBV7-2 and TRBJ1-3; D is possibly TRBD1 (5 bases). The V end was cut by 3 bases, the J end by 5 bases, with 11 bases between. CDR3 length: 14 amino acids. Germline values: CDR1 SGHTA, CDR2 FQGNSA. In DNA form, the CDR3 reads TGTGCCAGCAGCTTTGGGGGAGGGCGAAACACCATATATTTT. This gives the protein CASSFGGGRNTIYF.

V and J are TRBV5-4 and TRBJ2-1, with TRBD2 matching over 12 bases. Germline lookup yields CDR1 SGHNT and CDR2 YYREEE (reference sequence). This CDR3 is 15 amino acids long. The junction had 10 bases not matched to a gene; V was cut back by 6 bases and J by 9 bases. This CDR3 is CASTGRLAGESEQFF. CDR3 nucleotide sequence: TGTGCCAGCACCGGAAGACTAGCGGGAGAGAGTGAGCAGTTCTTC.

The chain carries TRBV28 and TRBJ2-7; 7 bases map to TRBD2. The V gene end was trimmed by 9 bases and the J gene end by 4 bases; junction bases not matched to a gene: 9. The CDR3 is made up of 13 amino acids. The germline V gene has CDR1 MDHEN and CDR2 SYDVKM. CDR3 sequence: CARYKTGGYEQYF. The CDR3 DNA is TGTGCCAGGTATAAGACGGGGGGTTACGAGCAGTACTTC.

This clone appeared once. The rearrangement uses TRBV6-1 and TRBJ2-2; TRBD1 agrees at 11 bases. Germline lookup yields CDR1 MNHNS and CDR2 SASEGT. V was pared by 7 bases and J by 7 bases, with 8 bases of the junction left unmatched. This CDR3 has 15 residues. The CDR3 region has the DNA TGTGCCAGCAACTCCGGGACAGGGGGTAACGGGGAGCTGTTTTTT. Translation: CASNSGTGGNGELFF.

CDR3 nucleotide sequence: TGTGCCATCAGTGAGTCGCAAGGGGGACAGCCCCAGCATTTT. This encodes CAISESQGGQPQHF. The chain employs TRBV10-3 and TRBJ1-5; D is possibly TRBD1 (6 bases). Germline CDR1 ENHRY, CDR2 SYGVKD. The CDR3 contains 14 residues. The V gene lost 0 bases and the J gene lost 7 bases, with 10 bases spanning the gap.

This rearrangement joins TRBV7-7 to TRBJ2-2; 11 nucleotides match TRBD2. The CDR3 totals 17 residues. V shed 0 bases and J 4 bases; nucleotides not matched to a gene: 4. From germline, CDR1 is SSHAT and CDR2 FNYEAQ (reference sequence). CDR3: CASSLASGRAFTGELFF. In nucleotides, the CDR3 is TGTGCCAGCAGCTTAGCTAGCGGGAGGGCCTTCACCGGGGAGCTGTTTTTT.

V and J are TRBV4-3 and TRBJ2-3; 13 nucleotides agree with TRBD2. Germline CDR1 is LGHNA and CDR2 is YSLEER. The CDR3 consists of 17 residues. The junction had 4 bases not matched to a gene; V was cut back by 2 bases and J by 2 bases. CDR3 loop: CASSQPGLAGHTDTQYF. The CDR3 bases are TGCGCCAGCAGCCAACCGGGACTAGCGGGGCACACAGATACGCAGTATTTT.

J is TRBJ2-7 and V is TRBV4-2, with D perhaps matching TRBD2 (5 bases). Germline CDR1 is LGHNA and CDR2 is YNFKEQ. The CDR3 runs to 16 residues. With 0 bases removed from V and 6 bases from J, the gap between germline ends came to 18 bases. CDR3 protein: CASSQELAGGRGEQYF. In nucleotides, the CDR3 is TGTGCCAGCAGCCAAGAACTGGCAGGTGGACGGGGCGAGCAGTACTTC.